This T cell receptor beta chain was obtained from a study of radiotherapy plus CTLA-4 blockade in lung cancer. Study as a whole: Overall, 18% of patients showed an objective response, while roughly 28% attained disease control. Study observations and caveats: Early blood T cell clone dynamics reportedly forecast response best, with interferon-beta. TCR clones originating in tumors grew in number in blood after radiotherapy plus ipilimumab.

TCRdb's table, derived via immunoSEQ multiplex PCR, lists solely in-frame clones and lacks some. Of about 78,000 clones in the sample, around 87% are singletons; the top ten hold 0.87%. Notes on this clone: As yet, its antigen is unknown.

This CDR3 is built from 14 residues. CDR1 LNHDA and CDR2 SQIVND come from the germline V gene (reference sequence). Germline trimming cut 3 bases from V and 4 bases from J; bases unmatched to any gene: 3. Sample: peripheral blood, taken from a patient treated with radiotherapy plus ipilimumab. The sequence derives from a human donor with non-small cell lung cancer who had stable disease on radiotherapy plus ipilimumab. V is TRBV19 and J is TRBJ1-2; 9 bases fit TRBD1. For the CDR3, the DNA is TGTGCCAGTAGTATGGGACAGGGAATCTATGGCTACACCTTC. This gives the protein CASSMGQGIYGYTF.